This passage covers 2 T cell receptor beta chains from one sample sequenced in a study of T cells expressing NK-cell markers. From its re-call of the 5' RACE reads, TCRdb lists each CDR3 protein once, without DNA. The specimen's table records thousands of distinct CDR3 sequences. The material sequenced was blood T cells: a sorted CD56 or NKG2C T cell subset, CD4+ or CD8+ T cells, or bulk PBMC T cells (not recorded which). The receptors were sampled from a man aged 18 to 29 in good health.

CDR3 sequence: CASSPQTAGRNTIYF. The chain recombines TRBV19 with TRBJ1-3. CDR1 and CDR2 (germline): LNHDA, SQIVND (reference sequence). The CDR3 loop spans 15 amino acids.

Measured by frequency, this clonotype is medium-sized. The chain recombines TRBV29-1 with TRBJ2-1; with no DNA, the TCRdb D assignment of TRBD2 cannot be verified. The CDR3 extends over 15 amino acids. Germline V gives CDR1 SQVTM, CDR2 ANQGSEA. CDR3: CSVLAGVDSYNEQFF.